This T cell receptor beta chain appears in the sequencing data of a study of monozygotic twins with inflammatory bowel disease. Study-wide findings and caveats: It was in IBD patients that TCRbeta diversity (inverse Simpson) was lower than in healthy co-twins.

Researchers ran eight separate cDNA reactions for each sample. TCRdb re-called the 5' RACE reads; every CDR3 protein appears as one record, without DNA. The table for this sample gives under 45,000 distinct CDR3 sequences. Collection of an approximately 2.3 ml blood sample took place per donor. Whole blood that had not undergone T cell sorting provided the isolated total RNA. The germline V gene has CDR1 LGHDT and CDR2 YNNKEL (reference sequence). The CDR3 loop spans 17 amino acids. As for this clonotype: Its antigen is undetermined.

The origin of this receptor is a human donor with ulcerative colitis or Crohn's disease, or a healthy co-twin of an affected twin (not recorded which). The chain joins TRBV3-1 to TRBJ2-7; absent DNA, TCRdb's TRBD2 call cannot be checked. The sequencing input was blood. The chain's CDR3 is CASSQVLAGGPLYEQYF.